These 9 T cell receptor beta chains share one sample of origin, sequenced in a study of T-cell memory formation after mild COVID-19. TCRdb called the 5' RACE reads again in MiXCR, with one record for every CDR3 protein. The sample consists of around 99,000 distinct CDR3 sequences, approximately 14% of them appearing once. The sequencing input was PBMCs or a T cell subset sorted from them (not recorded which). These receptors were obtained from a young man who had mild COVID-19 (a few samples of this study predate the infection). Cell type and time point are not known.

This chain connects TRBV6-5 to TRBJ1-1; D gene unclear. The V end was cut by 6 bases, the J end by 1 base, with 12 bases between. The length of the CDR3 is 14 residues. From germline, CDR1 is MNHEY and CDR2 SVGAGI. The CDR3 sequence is CASSLANQNTEAFF. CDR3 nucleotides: TGTGCCAGCAGCCTGGCTAATCAGAACACTGAAGCTTTCTTT.

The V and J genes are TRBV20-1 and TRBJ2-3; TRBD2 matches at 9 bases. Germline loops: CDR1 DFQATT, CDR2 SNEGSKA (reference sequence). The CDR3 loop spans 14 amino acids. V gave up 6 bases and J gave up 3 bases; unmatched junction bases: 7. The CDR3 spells CSAPREGITDTQYF. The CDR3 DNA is TGCAGTGCACCGCGGGAGGGGATAACAGATACGCAGTATTTT.

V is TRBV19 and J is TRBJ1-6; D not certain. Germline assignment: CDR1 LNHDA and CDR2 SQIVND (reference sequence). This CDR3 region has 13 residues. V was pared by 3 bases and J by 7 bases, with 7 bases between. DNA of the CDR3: TGTGCCAGTAGTATTTACAGCAATTCACCCCTCCACTTT. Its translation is CASSIYSNSPLHF. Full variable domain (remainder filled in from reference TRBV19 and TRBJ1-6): DGGITQSPKYLFRKEGQNVTLSCEQNLNHDAMYWYRQDPGQGLRLIYYSQIVNDFQKGDIAEGYSVSREKKESFPLTVTSAQKNPTAFYLCASSIYSNSPLHFGNGTRLTVT.

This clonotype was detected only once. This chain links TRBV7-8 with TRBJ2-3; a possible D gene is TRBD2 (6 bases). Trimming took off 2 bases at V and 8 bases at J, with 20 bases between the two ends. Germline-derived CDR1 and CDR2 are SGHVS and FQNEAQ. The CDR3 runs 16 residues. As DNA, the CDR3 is TGTGCCAGCAGCTTAATCGATTGGACTACGAGAGTTACGCAGTATTTT. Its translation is CASSLIDWTTRVTQYF.

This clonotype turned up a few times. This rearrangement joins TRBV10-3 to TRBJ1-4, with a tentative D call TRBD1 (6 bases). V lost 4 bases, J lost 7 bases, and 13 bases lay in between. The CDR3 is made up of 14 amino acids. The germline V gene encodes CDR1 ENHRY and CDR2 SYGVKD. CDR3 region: CAISAAPGVEKLFF. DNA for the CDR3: TGTGCCATCAGTGCGGCCCCAGGGGTTGAAAAACTGTTTTTT.

The CDR3 protein is CASSYGRQYGNTIYF. CDR3 coding DNA: TGTGCCAGCAGTTACGGTCGACAGTATGGAAACACCATATATTTT. V is TRBV6-5 and J is TRBJ1-3, with D possibly being TRBD1 (5 bases). Germline CDR1 MNHEY, CDR2 SVGAGI. The V gene lost 2 bases and the J gene lost 3 bases, with 11 bases spanning the gap. This CDR3 region has 15 residues.

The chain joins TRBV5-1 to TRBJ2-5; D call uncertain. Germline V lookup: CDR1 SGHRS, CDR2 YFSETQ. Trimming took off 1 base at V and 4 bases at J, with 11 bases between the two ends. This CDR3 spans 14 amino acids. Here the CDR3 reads CASSLRIWGETQYF. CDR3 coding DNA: TGCGCCAGCAGCTTGAGGATATGGGGAGAGACCCAGTACTTC. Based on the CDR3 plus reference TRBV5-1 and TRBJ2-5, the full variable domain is KAGVTQTPRYLIKTRGQQVTLSCSPISGHRSVSWYQQTPGQGLQFLFEYFSETQRNKGNFPGRFSGRQFSNSRSEMNVSTLELGDSALYLCASSLRIWGETQYFGPGTRLLVL.

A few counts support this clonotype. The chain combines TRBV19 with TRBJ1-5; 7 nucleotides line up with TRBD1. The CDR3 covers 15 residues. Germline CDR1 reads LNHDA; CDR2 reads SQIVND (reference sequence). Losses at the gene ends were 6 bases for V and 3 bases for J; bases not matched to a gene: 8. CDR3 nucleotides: TGTGCCAGTAGACCTAGGGGGCAAGACAATCAGCCCCAGCATTTT. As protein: CASRPRGQDNQPQHF. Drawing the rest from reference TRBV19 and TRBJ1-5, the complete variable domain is DGGITQSPKYLFRKEGQNVTLSCEQNLNHDAMYWYRQDPGQGLRLIYYSQIVNDFQKGDIAEGYSVSREKKESFPLTVTSAQKNPTAFYLCASRPRGQDNQPQHFGDGTRLSIL.

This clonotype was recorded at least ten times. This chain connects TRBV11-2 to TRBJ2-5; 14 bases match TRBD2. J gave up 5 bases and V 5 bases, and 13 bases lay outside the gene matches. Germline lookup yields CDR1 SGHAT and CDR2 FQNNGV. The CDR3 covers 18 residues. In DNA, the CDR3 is TGTGCCAGCAGCGCGGACGCTGGACTAGCGGGGGGTAGGGAGACCCAGTACTTC. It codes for CASSADAGLAGGRETQYF.